Listed here is a single TCR beta chain. The antigen is unknown. 5'RACE template switching generated TCR cDNA, adding a universal primer site and UMIs. TCRdb independently ran MiXCR on the 5' RACE reads; one entry per CDR3 protein. The sample contains 340,000 or so distinct CDR3 sequences, 9.5% to 15% of which appear only once. Trimming left V 6 bases short and J 1 base short, with 19 bases between. The CDR3 loop spans 18 amino acids. Germline-derived CDR1 and CDR2 are SGHTA and FQGNSA. This sample was included in a study of T cells after yellow fever vaccination. Study-wide results and limits: When the response was secondary, it was weaker but reached its peak faster, day 5 versus 15. Post-booster repertoires contained most primary-vaccination clones again (roughly 96% CD4, 85% to 90% CD8).

This TCR was sampled from a young man who received the YFV17D yellow fever vaccine. The rearrangement links TRBV7-2 to TRBJ2-6; no reliable D call. Sequences were derived from CD4+ T cells sorted from PBMCs, sampled 15 days after the yellow fever booster vaccination. The CDR3: CASSPWTVGYSGANVLTF. Written as DNA, the CDR3 is TGTGCCAGCAGTCCCTGGACGGTAGGATATTCTGGGGCCAACGTCCTGACTTTC. The full variable domain, completed using reference TRBV7-2 and TRBJ2-6, is GAGVSQSPSNKVTEKGKDVELRCDPISGHTALYWYRQSLGQGLEFLIYFQGNSAPDKSGLPSDRFSAERTGGSVSTLTIQRTQQEDSAVYLCASSPWTVGYSGANVLTFGAGSRLTVL.